The clone carrying this T cell receptor (beta chain) was observed a single time. Its antigen is unidentified. Template for every sorted-subset replicate PCR totaled about 200 ng DNA, about 30,000 T cell genomes. Libraries were prepared by immunoSEQ multiplex PCR; TCRdb keeps only in-frame clonotypes and omits some of them. The data contain about 2 million clones, 90% to 95% of them seen just once; the ten biggest clones take up more than 0.1%. This sample was taken from a study of shared clonotypes between healthy human individuals. Study information: Every donor yielded three CD4 naive, three CD4 memory, two CD8 naive and one CD8 memory plate.

Notes on the study in general: A few donors showed sharing of about 4.7% of naive CD4 clonotypes.

A CD45RA+ naive subset and a CD45RA-negative memory subset were split from CD4+ cells. Germline assignment: CDR1 SGHRS and CDR2 YFSETQ. This CDR3 is built from 15 residues. With V trimmed by 0 bases and J by 6 bases, 6 bases remained unmatched. The sequenced sample consisted of naive CD4+ T cells sorted from blood. Subset of the sample: CD45RA+ positively selected. The rearrangement joins TRBV5-1 to TRBJ2-3; 8 bases map to TRBD2. The clonotype was recovered from a man between 18 and 35 years old in good health. The CDR3 protein is CASSLDSGGHDTQYF. CDR3 DNA: TGCGCCAGCAGCTTGGACAGCGGGGGACATGATACGCAGTATTTT.